This TCR beta chain is drawn from a study of shared clonotypes between healthy human individuals. The naive CD8 fraction comprised CD45RO-negative cells positively selected for CCR7 and excluded terminally differentiated effector memory CD45RA+ cells. Trimming took 7 bases from V and 6 from J, leaving 16 bases between them. The germline V gene encodes CDR1 SGHVS and CDR2 FQNEAQ. This CDR3 is built from 13 residues. Profiled with immunoSEQ multiplex PCR; TCRdb holds only in-frame clones, not every one. The table shows 800,000 to 950,000 clones, with about 97% occurring only once. Sequencing input: naive CD8+ T cells sorted from blood. The V gene is TRBV7-8, the J gene TRBJ2-7; a weak D match, TRBD2 (5 bases). The clonotype comes from a young man in good health. CDR3 DNA sequence: TGTGCCAGCACCCCAGAGTCGAGGGCCGAGCAGTACTTC. Protein: CASTPESRAEQYF.